The T cell receptor (beta chain) described here comes from a study of blood T cell repertoires in COVID-19. About the study: The United States, Italy and Spain supplied acute and convalescent COVID-19 samples.

The CDR3 consists of 16 residues. Original analysis: Amplification of reference gene primers was used by the study to estimate nucleated cell counts. Sequenced by immunoSEQ multiplex PCR; TCRdb stores in-frame clones only, minus some. D and trimming were read from the DNA, whereas the V and J calls and clone size are those reported in that table. This sample has over 10,000 clones, with approximately 85% found just once. The J gene is TRBJ2-1, the V gene TRBV21-1; TRBD2, the table's D call, was not compared with the DNA. TRBV21-1 is designated a pseudogene. The TCR sequence derives from a human donor in a cohort sampled during active COVID-19. The specimen was peripheral blood. The CDR3 DNA follows: TGTGCCAGCAGCAAAATAACGGCGGGAGGGCCACGGGAGCAGTTCTTC. Translating gives CASSKITAGGPREQFF.